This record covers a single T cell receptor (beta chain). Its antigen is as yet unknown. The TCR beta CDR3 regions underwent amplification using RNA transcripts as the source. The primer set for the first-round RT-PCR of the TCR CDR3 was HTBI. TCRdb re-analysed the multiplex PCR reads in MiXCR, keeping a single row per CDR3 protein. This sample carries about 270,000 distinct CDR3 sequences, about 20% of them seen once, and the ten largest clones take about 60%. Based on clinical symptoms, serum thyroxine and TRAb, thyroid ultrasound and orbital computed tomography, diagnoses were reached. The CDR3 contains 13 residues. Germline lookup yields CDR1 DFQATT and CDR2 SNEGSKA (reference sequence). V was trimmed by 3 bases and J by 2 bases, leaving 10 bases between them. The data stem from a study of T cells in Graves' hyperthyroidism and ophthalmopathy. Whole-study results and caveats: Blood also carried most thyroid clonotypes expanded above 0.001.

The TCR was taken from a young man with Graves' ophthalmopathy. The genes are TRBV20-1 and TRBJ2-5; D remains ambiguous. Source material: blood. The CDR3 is CSASIHLQETQYF. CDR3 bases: TGCAGTGCTAGTATCCATTTACAAGAGACCCAGTACTTC.